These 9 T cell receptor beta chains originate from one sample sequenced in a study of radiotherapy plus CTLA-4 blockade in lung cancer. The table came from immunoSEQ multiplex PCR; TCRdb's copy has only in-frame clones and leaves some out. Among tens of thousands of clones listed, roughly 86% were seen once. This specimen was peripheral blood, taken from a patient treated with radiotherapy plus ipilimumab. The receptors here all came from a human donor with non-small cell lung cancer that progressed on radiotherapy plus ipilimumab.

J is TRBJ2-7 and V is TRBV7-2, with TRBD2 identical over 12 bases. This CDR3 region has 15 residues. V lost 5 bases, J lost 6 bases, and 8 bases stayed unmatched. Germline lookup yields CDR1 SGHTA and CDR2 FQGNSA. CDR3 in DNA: TGTGCCAGCAGCGAGTCTAGCGGGAGGGCAGCCGAGCAGTACTTC. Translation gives CASSESSGRAAEQYF.

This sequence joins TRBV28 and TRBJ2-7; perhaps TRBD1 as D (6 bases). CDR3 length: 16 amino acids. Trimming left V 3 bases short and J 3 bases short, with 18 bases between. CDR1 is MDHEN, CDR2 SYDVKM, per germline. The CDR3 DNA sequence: TGTGCCAGCAGTTTTGACAGGCCCGGACTTGTCTACGAGCAGTACTTC. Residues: CASSFDRPGLVYEQYF.

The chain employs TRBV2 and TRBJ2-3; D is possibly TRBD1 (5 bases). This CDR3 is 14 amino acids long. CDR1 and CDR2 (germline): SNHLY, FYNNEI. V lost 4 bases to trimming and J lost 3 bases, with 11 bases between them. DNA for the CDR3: TGTGCCAGCAGTGGGGCAGGGCGTACAGATACGCAGTATTTT. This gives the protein CASSGAGRTDTQYF.

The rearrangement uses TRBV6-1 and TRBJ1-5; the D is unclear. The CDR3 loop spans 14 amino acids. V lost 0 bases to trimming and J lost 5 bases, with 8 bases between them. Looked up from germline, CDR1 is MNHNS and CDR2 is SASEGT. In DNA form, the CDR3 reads TGTGCCAGCAGTGAAGCGGGCGGGGATCAGCCCCAGCATTTT. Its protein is CASSEAGGDQPQHF.

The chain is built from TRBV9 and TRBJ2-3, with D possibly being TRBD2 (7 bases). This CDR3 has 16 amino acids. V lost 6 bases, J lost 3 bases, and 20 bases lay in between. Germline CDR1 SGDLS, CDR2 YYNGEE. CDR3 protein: CASTSSGGAMTDTQYF. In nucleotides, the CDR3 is TGTGCCAGCACTTCCAGTGGGGGGGCCATGACAGATACGCAGTATTTT.

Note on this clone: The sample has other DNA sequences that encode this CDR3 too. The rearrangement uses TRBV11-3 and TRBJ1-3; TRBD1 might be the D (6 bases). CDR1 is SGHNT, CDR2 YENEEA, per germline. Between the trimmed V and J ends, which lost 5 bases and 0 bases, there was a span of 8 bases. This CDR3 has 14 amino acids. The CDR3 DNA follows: TGTGCCAGCAGCCCGGACAGCTCTGGAAACACCATATATTTT. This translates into CASSPDSSGNTIYF.

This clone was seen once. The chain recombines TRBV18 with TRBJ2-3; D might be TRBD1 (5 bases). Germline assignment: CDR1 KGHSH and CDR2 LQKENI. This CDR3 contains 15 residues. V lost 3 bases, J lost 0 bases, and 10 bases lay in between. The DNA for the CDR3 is TGTGCCAGCTCACCCTACCAGGGTAGCACAGATACGCAGTATTTT. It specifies CASSPYQGSTDTQYF. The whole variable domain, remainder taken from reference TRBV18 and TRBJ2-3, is NAGVMQNPRHLVRRRGQEARLRCSPMKGHSHVYWYRQLPEEGLKFMVYLQKENIIDESGMPKERFSAEFPKEGPSILRIQQVVRGDSAAYFCASSPYQGSTDTQYFGPGTRLTVL.

The CDR3 sequence: CASSPPTRAEAFF. CDR3 DNA sequence: TGTGCCAGCTCACCACCCACCAGGGCTGAAGCTTTCTTT. The V and J genes are TRBV18 and TRBJ1-1, with D possibly matching TRBD1 (5 bases). CDR3 size: 13 residues. Trimming took off 0 bases at V and 6 bases at J, with 8 bases between the two ends. The germline V gene has CDR1 KGHSH and CDR2 LQKENI.

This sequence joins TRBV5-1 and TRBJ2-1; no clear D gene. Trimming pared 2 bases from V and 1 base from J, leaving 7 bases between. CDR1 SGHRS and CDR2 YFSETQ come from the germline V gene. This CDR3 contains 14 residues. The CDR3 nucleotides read TGCGCCAGCAGCTTTGGGGATTCCTACAATGAGCAGTTCTTC. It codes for CASSFGDSYNEQFF.